Presented here are 5 T cell receptor beta chains from one specimen sequenced in a study of T cell changes during pregnancy in multiple sclerosis (dated by TCRdb to the late 2010s). The method behind the library was the immunoSEQ multiplex PCR assay. TCRdb mirrors the immuneACCESS table, restricted to in-frame sequences. Some clones are absent from its copies; in checked studies, under half trace to an unresolved V gene, and the reason for the others is unknown. The sample has roughly 89,000 clones on record, 94% of them singletons. Together, the top ten hold approximately 1.7% of the sample. Sequenced here: peripheral blood, sampled after pregnancy. All receptors derive from a female donor in good health, enrolled as a control in a pregnancy study.

The genes are TRBV6-5 and TRBJ2-3; TRBD1 aligns across 10 bases. This CDR3 comprises 15 residues. Germline V gene sequence: CDR1 MNHEY, CDR2 SVGAGI. With 4 bases clipped from V and 4 bases from J, the junction kept 5 bases outside the gene matches. The CDR3 reads CASSWGTGVSDTQYF. The CDR3, as DNA: TGTGCCAGCAGTTGGGGGACAGGGGTCTCAGATACGCAGTATTTT.

V and J are TRBV5-1 and TRBJ2-7, with D possibly being TRBD1 (5 bases). The germline V gene encodes CDR1 SGHRS and CDR2 YFSETQ. With 3 bases removed from V and 2 bases from J, the gap between germline ends came to 12 bases. CDR3 length equals 14 residues. CDR3 DNA: TGCGCCAGCAGCTCGCAACAGGTTACCTACGAGCAGTACTTC. Translating it yields CASSSQQVTYEQYF.

The V and J genes are TRBV7-2 and TRBJ2-3; 9 bases agree with TRBD2. CDR1 SGHTA and CDR2 FQGNSA come from the germline V gene. With 4 bases clipped from V and 0 bases from J, the junction kept 8 bases outside the gene matches. This CDR3 comprises 17 residues. The CDR3 sequence: CASSSRAGGPSTDTQYF. In DNA, the CDR3 is TGTGCCAGCAGCTCCCGAGCGGGAGGCCCTAGCACAGATACGCAGTATTTT.

This chain joins TRBV5-4 and TRBJ1-1, with a possible D match to TRBD1 (5 bases). Germline loops: CDR1 SGHNT, CDR2 YYREEE (reference sequence). This CDR3 region has 13 residues. Trimming took 5 bases from V and 1 from J, leaving 9 bases between them. This CDR3 is CASSYDRNTEAFF. In DNA, the CDR3 is TGTGCCAGCAGTTATGACAGGAACACTGAAGCTTTCTTT. Using reference TRBV5-4 and TRBJ1-1 for the parts outside the CDR3, the full variable domain is ETGVTQSPTHLIKTRGQQVTLRCSSQSGHNTVSWYQQALGQGPQFIFQYYREEENGRGNFPPRFSGLQFPNYSSELNVNALELDDSALYLCASSYDRNTEAFFGQGTRLTVV.

J is TRBJ1-1 and V is TRBV5-1; 7 nucleotides align to TRBD1. CDR3 length: 15 residues. Germline CDR1 reads SGHRS; CDR2 reads YFSETQ. The J segment lost 3 bases and the V segment lost 4 bases, leaving 9 bases of the junction unmatched. The CDR3 spells CASSRTTGTYTEAFF. The CDR3, as DNA: TGCGCCAGCAGCAGAACGACAGGGACCTACACTGAAGCTTTCTTT. Supplemented by reference TRBV5-1 and TRBJ1-1, the full variable domain reads KAGVTQTPRYLIKTRGQQVTLSCSPISGHRSVSWYQQTPGQGLQFLFEYFSETQRNKGNFPGRFSGRQFSNSRSEMNVSTLELGDSALYLCASSRTTGTYTEAFFGQGTRLTVV.